The 23 T cell receptor beta chains given below trace back to one sample, sequenced in a study of blood T cells in healthy people across ages. A second PCR, run for roughly 6 to 11 cycles, used a sample-barcoded 5' primer plus a J-beta primer mix. TCRdb reprocessed the 5' RACE reads with MiXCR, giving one entry per CDR3 protein. Found here are approximately 900,000 distinct CDR3 sequences, roughly 52% of them singletons; the top ten hold 13%. Sequenced sample: blood. The receptors stem from a man aged 30-40 years in good health.

DNA of the CDR3: TGTGCCAGCAGTGACAGGGGAACCTACGAGCAGTACTTC. Protein product: CASSDRGTYEQYF. The chain links TRBV2 to TRBJ2-7; TRBD1 is a possible D gene (6 bases). This CDR3 has 13 amino acids. Looked up from germline, CDR1 is SNHLY and CDR2 is FYNNEI. Trimming removed 3 bases from V and 2 bases from J, with 8 bases in between.

This clonotype was seen ten or more times. V and J are TRBV6-5 and TRBJ2-3, with D possibly TRBD2 on 6 matching bases. The CDR3 runs to 15 residues. The germline V gene encodes CDR1 MNHEY and CDR2 SVGAGI. Trimming took 0 bases from V and 2 from J, leaving 9 bases between them. CDR3 sequence: CASSYSTGVTDTQYF. The CDR3 DNA follows: TGTGCCAGCAGTTACTCGACGGGGGTCACAGATACGCAGTATTTT.

This clonotype occurred a few times. The genes are TRBV15 and TRBJ2-3; D remains unclear. The CDR3 length is 11 residues. The germline V and J ends were trimmed by 1 base and 11 bases, with 7 bases remaining between them. CDR1 is LNHNV and CDR2 is YYDKDF in the germline V gene (reference sequence). The CDR3 nucleotides are TGTGCCACCAGCAGAGCGAAGGAGCAGTATTTT. It codes for CATSRAKEQYF.

The chain has TRBV20-1 and TRBJ2-7; 7 nucleotides agree with TRBD1. This CDR3 has 14 amino acids. V shed 6 bases, J shed 3 bases, and the junction held 11 bases outside the gene matches. CDR1 is DFQATT, CDR2 SNEGSKA, per germline (reference sequence). The CDR3 sequence is CSAKRQGKRYEQYF. The CDR3 DNA is TGCAGTGCAAAAAGACAGGGTAAACGCTACGAGCAGTACTTC.

This clonotype showed up many times. The chain joins TRBV29-1 to TRBJ2-4, with 9 bases lining up with TRBD1. This CDR3 has 14 residues. CDR1 is SQVTM and CDR2 is ANQGSEA in the germline V gene. The junction had 12 bases not matched to a gene; V was cut back by 6 bases and J by 9 bases. The CDR3 DNA reads TGCAGCGTCCGAGGGACAGGGTTGTGGGGCATTCAGTACTTC. Encoded protein: CSVRGTGLWGIQYF.

The chain uses TRBV3-1 and TRBJ2-1; D is undetermined. Germline-derived CDR1 and CDR2 are LGHDT and YNNKEL (reference sequence). The V end was cut by 0 bases, the J end by 13 bases, with 16 bases between. This CDR3 is built from 14 residues. The CDR3 DNA follows: TGTGCCAGCAGCCAAGATCTGGTGCAAGAGACCCAGTTCTTC. This encodes CASSQDLVQETQFF.

The table lists this clonotype with a few counts. The gene calls are TRBV4-3 and TRBJ2-5; tentative D call: TRBD2 (6 bases). Trimming stripped 0 bases from V and 0 bases from J, with 26 bases between. The CDR3 runs to 21 residues. Germline V gene lookup returns CDR1 LGHNA and CDR2 YSLEER. The CDR3 is CASSQDFETSRVVPYQETQYF. The CDR3 region has the DNA TGCGCCAGCAGCCAAGATTTCGAGACTAGTCGTGTAGTCCCGTACCAAGAGACCCAGTACTTC.

This clonotype was counted at least ten times. The chain joins TRBV29-1 to TRBJ2-7; 8 bases agree with TRBD1. The CDR3 length is 13 residues. V gave up 4 bases and J gave up 2 bases; unmatched junction bases: 4. CDR1 and CDR2 from the germline V gene are SQVTM and ANQGSEA. The CDR3 spells CSVVGTGPYEQYF. CDR3 coding DNA: TGCAGCGTTGTAGGGACAGGCCCCTACGAGCAGTACTTC.

A note on this clonotype: The conserved phenylalanine or tryptophan is not found at the CDR3 terminus, so this likely reflects a read error. The rearrangement uses TRBV3-1 and TRBJ2-3; 11 nucleotides align to TRBD2. V gave up 2 bases and J gave up 6 bases; unmatched junction bases: 4. Germline V gives CDR1 LGHDT, CDR2 YNNKEL (reference sequence). CDR3 length: 15 residues. CDR3 residues: CASSQIAGGRDTQYV. CDR3 DNA sequence: TGTGCCAGCAGCCAAATAGCGGGGGGGCGTGATACGCAGTATGTT.

This clonotype was counted a few times. The chain uses TRBV18 and TRBJ2-1; the match to TRBD2 covers 8 bases. V shed 2 bases, J shed 1 base, and the junction held 13 bases outside the gene matches. Germline V lookup: CDR1 KGHSH, CDR2 LQKENI. This CDR3 spans 19 amino acids. DNA for the CDR3: TGTGCCAGCTCACCAGAGTTGGAGCGGGGGAGGCTATCCTACAATGAGCAGTTCTTC. It codes for CASSPELERGRLSYNEQFF.

This clonotype was counted a few times. The rearrangement joins TRBV12-3 or TRBV12-4 to TRBJ2-4; D might be TRBD1 or TRBD2, each matching 5 bases. The V end lost 6 bases, the J end lost 1 base, and 16 bases lay between the germline ends. This CDR3 comprises 16 residues. The CDR3 region is CASSPTGEGAKNIQYF. CDR3 nucleotide sequence: TGTGCCAGCAGCCCCACAGGAGAGGGGGCCAAAAACATTCAGTACTTC.

This chain links TRBV6-5 with TRBJ2-1, with TRBD2 matching 11 bases. In germline, CDR1 is MNHEY, CDR2 SVGAGI. The CDR3 is made up of 16 amino acids. Trimming removed 5 bases from V and 2 bases from J; junction bases left unmatched: 5. CDR3 in amino acids: CASSGPTSGAYNEQFF. The CDR3 region has the DNA TGTGCCAGCAGTGGACCGACTAGCGGGGCCTACAATGAGCAGTTCTTC.

The rearrangement uses TRBV11-2 and TRBJ2-2; the D call may be TRBD1 or TRBD2 (6 bases each). This CDR3 is built from 18 residues. V was shortened by 3 bases and J by 3 bases, with 20 bases between the two germline ends. Germline V gene lookup returns CDR1 SGHAT and CDR2 FQNNGV. The chain's CDR3 is CASSFGLFEGGDTGELFF. CDR3 in DNA: TGTGCCAGCAGCTTCGGCCTTTTTGAGGGGGGCGACACCGGGGAGCTGTTTTTT.

The V and J genes are TRBV30 and TRBJ1-2; tentatively, D is TRBD1 (5 bases). The CDR3 sequence is 12 residues long. Trimming shortened V by 4 bases and J by 3 bases, and 9 bases separated the two germline ends. Germline lookup yields CDR1 GTSNPN and CDR2 SVGIG (reference sequence). The CDR3 region is CAWKGEDYGYTF. As DNA, the CDR3 is TGTGCCTGGAAAGGGGAGGACTATGGCTACACCTTC. The variable domain in full, with the rest retrieved from reference TRBV30 and TRBJ1-2, is SQTIHQWPATLVQPVGSPLSLECTVEGTSNPNLYWYRQAAGRGLQLLFYSVGIGQISSEVPQNLSASRPQDRQFILSSKKLLLSDSGFYLCAWKGEDYGYTFGSGTRLTVV.

Note on this clonotype: This clone may be a read error of a much larger clone one base away. This chain uses TRBV12-3 or TRBV12-4 with TRBJ1-5; D is possibly TRBD1 (6 bases). With 1 base removed from V and 4 bases from J, the gap between germline ends came to 14 bases. This CDR3 has 16 amino acids. The CDR3 nucleotides read TGTGCCAGCAGTTTAGAAGGGGTGGGGGCAAATCAGCCCCAGCATTTT. Protein: CASSLEGVGANQPQHF.

This clonotype was counted ten times or more. The gene calls are TRBV12-3 or TRBV12-4 and TRBJ2-7; possible D gene TRBD1, 6 bases. CDR3 length equals 14 residues. V lost 6 bases and J lost 6, with 18 bases in between. CDR3 sequence reads: CASSVTGLAREQYF. As DNA, the CDR3 is TGTGCCAGCAGCGTCACAGGGTTGGCCCGCGAGCAGTACTTC.

J is TRBJ2-1 and V is TRBV28; 9 bases are shared with TRBD1. The tail of the sequence fits TRBJ2-7 better, so the J call may be wrong. Germline assignment: CDR1 MDHEN and CDR2 SYDVKM. This CDR3 is 14 amino acids long. CDR3 coding DNA: TGTGCCAGCAGGTCGACAGGGGGGACCTACGAGCAGTACTTC. This encodes CASRSTGGTYEQYF.

The table lists this clonotype with a few counts. The J gene is TRBJ1-4, the V gene TRBV20-1, with D tentatively TRBD1 (5 bases). CDR3 length: 12 residues. Germline V gene sequence: CDR1 DFQATT, CDR2 SNEGSKA (reference sequence). Trimming removed 3 bases at V and 7 bases at J, with 9 bases between. As DNA, the CDR3 is TGCAGTGCTAGTTACCAGGGTGAAAAACTGTTTTTT. This encodes CSASYQGEKLFF.

The chain employs TRBV7-2 and TRBJ1-3; D is unresolved. CDR1 is SGHTA and CDR2 is FQGNSA in the germline V gene. This CDR3 has 14 residues. Trimming removed 5 bases at V and 3 bases at J, with 11 bases between. The CDR3 nucleotides are TGTGCCAGCAGCCCGGGAGTGGTTGGAAACACCATATATTTT. Translated: CASSPGVVGNTIYF.

This clonotype was seen more than once but under ten times. This rearrangement joins TRBV28 to TRBJ2-5; 11 positions match TRBD1. Gene TRBJ2-7 matches the end of the DNA better, so the J call may be wrong. The CDR3 has 14 amino acids. CDR1 is MDHEN, CDR2 SYDVKM, per germline. The CDR3 DNA reads TGTGCCAGCAGATTAGGGACAGGGGGTGACGAGCAGTACTTC. Translation: CASRLGTGGDEQYF.

The chain employs TRBV6-1 and TRBJ2-3, with a tentative D call TRBD1 (5 bases). Trimming took off 6 bases at V and 1 base at J, with 8 bases between the two ends. The CDR3 contains 13 residues. Germline assignment: CDR1 MNHNS and CDR2 SASEGT. The CDR3 loop reads CASRQDGTDTQYF. DNA for the CDR3: TGTGCCAGCAGACAGGACGGCACAGATACGCAGTATTTT.

This clonotype has just a few counts. The V call is TRBV12-3 or TRBV12-4, the J call TRBJ2-3, with D uncertain. Trimming left V 5 bases short and J 7 bases short, with 16 bases between. The CDR3 has 14 amino acids. CDR3 sequence reads: CASSTGQSRHTQYF. As DNA, the CDR3 is TGTGCCAGCAGTACGGGCCAATCAAGGCATACGCAGTATTTT.

The gene calls are TRBV24-1 and TRBJ2-3, with unresolved D. CDR1 and CDR2 from the germline V gene are KGHDR and SFDVKD. With 9 bases removed from V and 0 bases from J, the gap between germline ends came to 21 bases. The CDR3 length is 17 residues. The CDR3 loop is CATSNNGLSRSTDTQYF. The CDR3 DNA is TGTGCCACCTCAAACAACGGGCTGAGCCGAAGCACAGATACGCAGTATTTT.